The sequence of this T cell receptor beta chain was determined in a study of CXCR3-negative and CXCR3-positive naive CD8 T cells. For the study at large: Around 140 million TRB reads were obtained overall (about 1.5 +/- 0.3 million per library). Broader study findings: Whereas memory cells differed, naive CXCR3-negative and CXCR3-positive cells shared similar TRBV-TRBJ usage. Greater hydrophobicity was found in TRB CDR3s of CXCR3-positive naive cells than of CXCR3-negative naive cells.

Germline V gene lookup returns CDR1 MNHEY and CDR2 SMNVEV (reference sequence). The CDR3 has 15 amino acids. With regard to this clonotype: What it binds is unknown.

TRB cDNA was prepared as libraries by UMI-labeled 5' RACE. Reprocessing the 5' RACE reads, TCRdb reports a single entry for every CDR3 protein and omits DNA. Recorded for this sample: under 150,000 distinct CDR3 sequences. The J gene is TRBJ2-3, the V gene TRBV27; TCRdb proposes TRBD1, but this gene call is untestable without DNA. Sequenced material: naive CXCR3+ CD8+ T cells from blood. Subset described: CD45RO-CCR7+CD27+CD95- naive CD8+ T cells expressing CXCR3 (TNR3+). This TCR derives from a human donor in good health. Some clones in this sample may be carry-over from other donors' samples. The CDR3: CASSLYGGYADTQYF.